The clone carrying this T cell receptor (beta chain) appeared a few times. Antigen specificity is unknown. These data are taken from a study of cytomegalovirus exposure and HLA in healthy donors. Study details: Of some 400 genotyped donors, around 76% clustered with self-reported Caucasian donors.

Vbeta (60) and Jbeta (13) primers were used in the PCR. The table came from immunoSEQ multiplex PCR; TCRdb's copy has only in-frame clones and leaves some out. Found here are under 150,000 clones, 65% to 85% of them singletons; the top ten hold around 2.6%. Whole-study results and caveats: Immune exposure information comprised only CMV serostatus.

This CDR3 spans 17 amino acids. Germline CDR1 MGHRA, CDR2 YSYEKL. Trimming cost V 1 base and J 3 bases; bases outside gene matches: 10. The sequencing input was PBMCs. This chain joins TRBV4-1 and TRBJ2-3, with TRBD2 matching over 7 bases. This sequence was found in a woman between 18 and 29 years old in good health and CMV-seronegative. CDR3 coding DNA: TGCGCCAGCAGCCAAGTATTGGGGCGGGAGAAGACAGATACGCAGTATTTT. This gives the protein CASSQVLGREKTDTQYF.